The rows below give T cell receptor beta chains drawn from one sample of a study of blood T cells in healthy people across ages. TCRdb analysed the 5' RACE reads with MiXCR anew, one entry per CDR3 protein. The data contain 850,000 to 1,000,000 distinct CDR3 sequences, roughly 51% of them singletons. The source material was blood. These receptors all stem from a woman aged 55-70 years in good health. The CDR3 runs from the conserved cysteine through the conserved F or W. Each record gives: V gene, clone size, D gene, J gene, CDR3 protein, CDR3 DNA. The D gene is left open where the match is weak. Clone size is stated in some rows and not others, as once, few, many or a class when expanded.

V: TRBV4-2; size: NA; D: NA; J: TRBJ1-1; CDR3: CASSQDTVAFF; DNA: TGTGCCAGCAGCCAAGATACGGTGGCTTTCTTT
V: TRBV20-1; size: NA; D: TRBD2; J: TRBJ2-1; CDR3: CSASLRLAGGPSSYNEQFF; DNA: TGCAGTGCTAGTCTTCGGCTAGCGGGAGGGCCCAGCTCCTACAATGAGCAGTTCTTC
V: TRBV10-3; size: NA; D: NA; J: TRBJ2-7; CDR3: CAIRLAGGSHYEQYF; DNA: TGTGCCATCAGACTAGCAGGAGGGTCTCACTACGAGCAGTACTTC
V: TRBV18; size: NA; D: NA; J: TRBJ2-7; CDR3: CASSTQGLGYEQYF; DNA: TGTGCCAGCTCAACACAGGGCTTAGGATACGAGCAGTACTTC
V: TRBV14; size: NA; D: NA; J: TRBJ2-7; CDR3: CASSRARGGSYEQYF; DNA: TGTGCCAGCAGCCGGGCCAGGGGGGGCTCCTACGAGCAGTACTTC
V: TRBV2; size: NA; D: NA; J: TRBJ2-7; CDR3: CASTRLGAEQYF; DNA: TGTGCCAGCACCCGTCTGGGGGCCGAGCAGTACTTC
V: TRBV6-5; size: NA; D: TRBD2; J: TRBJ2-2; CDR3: CASSYQKTSGGELFF; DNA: TGTGCCAGCAGTTACCAGAAAACTAGCGGAGGGGAGCTGTTTTTT
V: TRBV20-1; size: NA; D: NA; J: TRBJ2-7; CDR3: CSAIRRAYEQYF; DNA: TGCAGTGCTATACGGAGGGCCTACGAGCAGTACTTC
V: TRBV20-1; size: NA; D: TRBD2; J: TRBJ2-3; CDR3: CSALAGDIGTDTQYF; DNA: TGCAGTGCCCTAGCGGGGGACATAGGGACAGATACGCAGTATTTT
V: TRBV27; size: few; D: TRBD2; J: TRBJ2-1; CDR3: CASAPSTSGSYNEQFF; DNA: TGTGCCAGCGCCCCTTCGACTAGCGGCTCCTACAATGAGCAGTTCTTC
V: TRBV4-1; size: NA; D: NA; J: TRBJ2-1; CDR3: CASSQNEAGGQFF; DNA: TGCGCCAGCAGCCAAAACGAAGCCGGTGGGCAGTTCTTC
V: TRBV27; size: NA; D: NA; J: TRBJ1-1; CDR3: CASSLLGMNTEAFF; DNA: TGTGCCAGCAGTTTGTTAGGGATGAACACTGAAGCTTTCTTT
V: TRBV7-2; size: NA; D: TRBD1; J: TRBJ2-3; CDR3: CASSQPTDRATDTQYF; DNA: TGTGCCAGCAGCCAACCGACGGACAGGGCCACAGATACGCAGTATTTT
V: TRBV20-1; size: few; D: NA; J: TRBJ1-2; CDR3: CSASRDSNYGYTF; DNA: TGCAGTGCTAGCCGGGACTCTAACTATGGCTACACCTTC